Below are 11 T cell receptor beta chains sequenced from a single sample in a study of CD8+CD57+ T cells in acquired aplastic anemia. TCR beta VDJ and CDR3 were profiled, and genomic DNA was the template. TCRdb fed the reads into MiXCR, producing one record per CDR3 protein. Here the sample spans 250,000 to 300,000 distinct CDR3 sequences, 56% being singletons. Sample: sorted CD4+, CD8+, or CD8+CD57+ T cells (not recorded which) from PBMCs. The receptors here all came from a human donor with severe aplastic anemia or a healthy control (not recorded which).

J is TRBJ2-7 and V is TRBV9; D gene uncertain. The ends were cut back, 5 bases at V and 9 bases at J, with 15 bases in the middle. Germline CDR1 SGDLS, CDR2 YYNGEE. This CDR3 is 12 amino acids long. The CDR3 protein is CASSEETSAQYF. In DNA form, the CDR3 reads TGTGCCAGCAGTGAAGAGACCTCGGCGCAGTACTTC.

V and J are TRBV18 and TRBJ1-1, with D possibly matching TRBD1 (6 bases). The V and J ends lost 4 bases and 6 bases respectively, with 15 bases between them. The CDR3 has 14 residues. Germline CDR1 and CDR2: KGHSH and LQKENI. In nucleotides, the CDR3 is TGTGCCAGCTCACTGACAATGGGGGGCCCTGAAGCTTTCTTT. Its protein product is CASSLTMGGPEAFF. Full variable domain (remainder filled in from reference TRBV18 and TRBJ1-1): NAGVMQNPRHLVRRRGQEARLRCSPMKGHSHVYWYRQLPEEGLKFMVYLQKENIIDESGMPKERFSAEFPKEGPSILRIQQVVRGDSAAYFCASSLTMGGPEAFFGQGTRLTVV.

In the case of this clonotype: The final CDR3 position lacks the conserved phenylalanine or tryptophan, pointing to a likely read error. V gene TRBV10-3 combines with J gene TRBJ2-7; no firm D call. The germline V and J ends were trimmed by 4 bases and 1 base, with 8 bases remaining between them. CDR1 and CDR2 (germline): ENHRY, SYGVKD. The CDR3 sequence is 13 residues long. The CDR3 is CAISGTDSYEQYS. CDR3 coding DNA: TGTGCCATCAGTGGGACGGATTCCTACGAGCAGTACTCC.

V is TRBV20-1 and J is TRBJ2-2; the D call may be TRBD1 or TRBD2 (5 bases each). The CDR3 consists of 12 residues. V was cut by 3 bases and J by 7 bases, with 9 bases left in between. Germline V gene sequence: CDR1 DFQATT, CDR2 SNEGSKA (reference sequence). CDR3 nucleotides: TGCAGTGCTAGCGGGGCCGGCGGGGAGCTGTTTTTT. This translates into CSASGAGGELFF.

The chain uses TRBV29-1 and TRBJ1-1; no definite D call. Trimming cost V 5 bases and J 7 bases, with 8 bases left between them. The CDR3 has 10 amino acids. Germline V CDR1 and CDR2: SQVTM, ANQGSEA. In nucleotides, the CDR3 is TGCAGCGTTCTCCGTGATGAAGCTTTCTTT. This codes for CSVLRDEAFF.

This CDR3 is CASSDPGTSGTTGELFF. CDR3 in DNA: TGTGCCAGCAGTGACCCTGGGACTAGCGGGACCACCGGGGAGCTGTTTTTT. The J gene is TRBJ2-2, the V gene TRBV2, with TRBD2 matching 13 bases. V was clipped by 3 bases and J by 4 bases; unmatched bases: 5. The CDR3 runs to 17 residues. The germline V gene encodes CDR1 SNHLY and CDR2 FYNNEI. Based on the CDR3 plus reference TRBV2 and TRBJ2-2, the full variable domain is EPEVTQTPSHQVTQMGQEVILRCVPISNHLYFYWYRQILGQKVEFLVSFYNNEISEKSEIFDDQFSVERPDGSNFTLKIRSTKLEDSAMYFCASSDPGTSGTTGELFFGEGSRLTVL.

The chain couples TRBV15 to TRBJ1-4; no definite D call. CDR3 size: 13 residues. The V gene's germline CDR1 is LNHNV and CDR2 YYDKDF (reference sequence). V was trimmed by 8 bases and J by 5 bases, leaving 12 bases between them. This CDR3 is CATADGRNEKLFF. The CDR3 region has the DNA TGTGCCACCGCCGACGGCCGAAATGAAAAACTGTTTTTT.

The chain couples TRBV7-3 to TRBJ1-6, with 10 bases identical to TRBD1. Unmatched junction bases numbered 8, after V lost 4 bases and J lost 14 bases. Germline CDR1 and CDR2: SGHTA and FQGTGA. This CDR3 comprises 14 residues. The CDR3 sequence is CASSSGQGKGALHF. In DNA form, the CDR3 reads TGTGCCAGCAGCTCGGGACAGGGGAAGGGGGCCCTCCACTTT.

Ten or more counts support this clonotype. This sequence joins TRBV20-1 and TRBJ1-5; no definite D call. The CDR3 is 14 residues long. Per germline, CDR1 DFQATT and CDR2 SNEGSKA (reference sequence). V dropped 0 bases and J dropped 8 bases, with 14 bases sitting between them. CDR3 sequence reads: CSARDLWKSEPQHF. The CDR3 DNA follows: TGCAGTGCTAGAGATCTCTGGAAGTCGGAGCCCCAGCATTTT.

The gene calls are TRBV5-1 and TRBJ2-7; 9 bases match TRBD2. Per germline, CDR1 SGHRS and CDR2 YFSETQ. CDR3 length equals 13 residues. Trimming removed 8 bases from V and 6 bases from J; junction bases left unmatched: 9. CDR3 region: CASTLAGDIEQYF. CDR3 nucleotide sequence: TGCGCCAGTACATTAGCGGGAGATATCGAGCAGTACTTC.

The chain is built from TRBV10-1 and TRBJ2-3; D perhaps matches TRBD2 (6 bases). The germline V gene encodes CDR1 WNHNN and CDR2 SYGVQD (reference sequence). The CDR3 totals 17 residues. Trimming removed 2 bases at V and 1 base at J, with 16 bases between. The CDR3 DNA follows: TGCGCCAGCAGTGAGGGCTCGGGGGTTGGGGGCACAGATACGCAGTATTTT. This encodes CASSEGSGVGGTDTQYF.